The T cell receptor beta chain under discussion was sequenced for a study of T cell clusters in autoimmune cytopenias. One tube held mixed TRB-A and TRB-B primer pools for touch-down PCR. Using the multiplex PCR reads, TCRdb records one entry per CDR3 protein without DNA. The sample yields about 2,000 distinct CDR3 sequences, of which the top ten take up approximately 50%. TRB was amplified from roughly 250 ng of peripheral blood genomic DNA per sample. Its frequency marks this clonotype as large. The V gene's germline CDR1 is SQVTM and CDR2 ANQGSEA. CDR3 size: 13 residues. The same data also contributed to another study, on T cell repertoires in aging, cancer and after chemotherapy.

This TCR derives from a human donor with an autoimmune cytopenia or autoimmune hepatitis (not recorded which). This rearrangement joins TRBV29-1 to TRBJ2-1; lacking DNA, the TRBD1 call made by TCRdb goes unchecked. What was sequenced was peripheral blood. The CDR3 reads CSVTGLSTHEQFF.